This entry features one T cell receptor beta chain sequence. Its antigen is unknown. These data come from a study of blood T cells in healthy people across ages. Overall study: Template switching captured about one barcoded beta molecule per two T cells.

General observations from the study: Reliance upon unsorted PBMCs precluded definitive naive versus antigen-experienced comparison.

Individuals who donated were healthy Caucasians from Russia aged roughly 6 to 100. Combining a sample-barcoded 5' primer with a J-beta primer mix, a second PCR ran for roughly 7 to 12 cycles. Via MiXCR, TCRdb re-called the 5' RACE reads, giving one row per CDR3 protein. The sample has about 760,000 distinct CDR3 sequences; 56% are singletons. The receptor was isolated from a man aged 35 to 55 in good health. Specimen: blood.

The CDR3: CASSLFSAGGGADTQYF. In DNA form, the CDR3 reads TGTGCCAGCAGCTTATTCTCGGCGGGAGGCGGAGCAGATACGCAGTATTTT. The chain uses TRBV11-3 and TRBJ2-3; 8 positions agree with TRBD2. Germline assignment: CDR1 SGHNT and CDR2 YENEEA. With V trimmed by 2 bases and J by 4 bases, 11 bases remained unmatched. The CDR3 is 17 amino acids.